This T cell receptor beta chain was recorded in a study of CD8 T cells in Susac syndrome. The CDR3 is 11 amino acids. Germline loops: CDR1 MNHEY, CDR2 SVGEGT. Trimming cost V 2 bases and J 7 bases, with 6 bases left between them. Random hexamers were used to reverse transcribe an amount of roughly 0.5 to 1 ug RNA. One entry per CDR3 protein results from TCRdb running MiXCR on the immunoSEQ multiplex PCR reads. The table lists tens of thousands of distinct CDR3 sequences, 85% to 95% of them singletons, with roughly 0.44% in the top ten. The chain recombines TRBV6-2 or TRBV6-3 with TRBJ2-7; D not resolved. The sequenced material came from CD8+ T cells from PBMCs. This TCR was recovered from a human donor with Susac syndrome. This chain's CDR3 is CASSYAREQYF. CDR3 nucleotide sequence: TGTGCCAGCAGTTACGCCCGGGAGCAGTACTTC.